This is a list of T cell receptor beta chains from one sample in a study of blood T cell repertoires in COVID-19. The data were produced by immunoSEQ multiplex PCR, yet TCRdb's version contains in-frame clones alone and is incomplete. The sample lists approximately 92,000 clones, 65% to 85% occurring once. Sequencing input: peripheral blood. These receptors all stem from an older man with active or convalescent COVID-19. CDR3s include the opening cysteine and the closing phenylalanine or tryptophan. The order of the fields is J gene, V gene, D gene, clone size, CDR3 protein, CDR3 DNA. The D gene is left open where the match is weak. Clone size is given for some rows only: seen once, a few or many times, or a class if the clone is expanded.

J gene: TRBJ1-1; V gene: TRBV14; D gene: -; clone size: -; CDR3 protein: CASSQVGDTEAFF; CDR3 DNA: TGTGCCAGCAGCCAAGTAGGGGACACTGAAGCTTTCTTT
J gene: TRBJ1-4; V gene: TRBV7-8; D gene: -; clone size: -; CDR3 protein: CASSSYDRSNEKLFF; CDR3 DNA: TGTGCCAGCAGCTCCTACGACAGGAGTAATGAAAAACTGTTTTTT
J gene: TRBJ2-1; V gene: TRBV5-4; D gene: TRBD2; clone size: -; CDR3 protein: CASSLPGLANNEQFF; CDR3 DNA: TGTGCCAGCAGCTTGCCGGGACTAGCTAACAATGAGCAGTTCTTC
J gene: TRBJ2-2; V gene: TRBV18; D gene: TRBD1; clone size: -; CDR3 protein: CASSSQGALDTGELFF; CDR3 DNA: TGTGCCAGCTCATCACAGGGGGCATTGGACACCGGGGAGCTGTTTTTT
J gene: TRBJ1-5; V gene: TRBV27; D gene: -; clone size: -; CDR3 protein: CASRKRESNQPQHF; CDR3 DNA: TGTGCCAGCAGAAAACGCGAGAGTAATCAGCCCCAGCATTTT
J gene: TRBJ1-1; V gene: TRBV6-5; D gene: -; clone size: -; CDR3 protein: CASSTSGEGNTEAFF; CDR3 DNA: TGTGCCAGCAGTACTTCAGGGGAGGGAAACACTGAAGCTTTCTTT
J gene: TRBJ2-1; V gene: TRBV4-3; D gene: TRBD2; clone size: -; CDR3 protein: CASSQRPPLAGGHISYNEQFF; CDR3 DNA: TGCGCCAGCAGCCAACGCCCTCCACTAGCGGGGGGTCATATCTCCTACAATGAGCAGTTCTTC
J gene: TRBJ1-1; V gene: TRBV18; D gene: -; clone size: -; CDR3 protein: CASSPPGLTEAFF; CDR3 DNA: TGTGCCAGCTCACCGCCGGGTCTCACTGAAGCTTTCTTT
J gene: TRBJ2-3; V gene: TRBV7-3; D gene: -; clone size: few; CDR3 protein: CASSLSLTDTQYF; CDR3 DNA: TGTGCCAGCAGCTTATCCCTCACAGATACGCAGTATTTT
J gene: TRBJ1-1; V gene: TRBV29-1; D gene: TRBD1; clone size: -; CDR3 protein: CSVWTGAEAFF; CDR3 DNA: TGCAGCGTATGGACAGGGGCTGAAGCTTTCTTT
J gene: TRBJ1-3; V gene: TRBV5-1; D gene: -; clone size: once; CDR3 protein: CASRDSSGNTIYF; CDR3 DNA: TGCGCCAGCAGAGACAGCTCTGGAAACACCATATATTTT
J gene: TRBJ1-1; V gene: TRBV7-9; D gene: TRBD1; clone size: -; CDR3 protein: CASSEGGGNTEAFF; CDR3 DNA: TGTGCCAGCAGCGAAGGGGGCGGGAACACTGAAGCTTTCTTT
J gene: TRBJ1-2; V gene: TRBV30; D gene: TRBD1; clone size: -; CDR3 protein: CAWSQTGAYGYTF; CDR3 DNA: TGTGCCTGGAGTCAAACAGGGGCTTATGGCTACACCTTC
J gene: TRBJ1-5; V gene: TRBV7-9; D gene: TRBD1; clone size: once; CDR3 protein: CASSRTGDQPQHF; CDR3 DNA: TGTGCCAGCAGCCGGACAGGGGATCAGCCCCAGCATTTT
J gene: TRBJ2-7; V gene: TRBV6-6; D gene: TRBD1; clone size: -; CDR3 protein: CATATGGYEQYF; CDR3 DNA: TGTGCCACCGCTACAGGGGGCTACGAGCAGTACTTC
J gene: TRBJ2-3; V gene: TRBV28; D gene: TRBD2; clone size: -; CDR3 protein: CASGLAGGPGYDTQYF; CDR3 DNA: TGTGCCAGCGGTCTAGCGGGGGGGCCGGGTTATGATACGCAGTATTTT
J gene: TRBJ1-2; V gene: TRBV30; D gene: TRBD1; clone size: -; CDR3 protein: CAWSDTGTGGYGYTF; CDR3 DNA: TGTGCCTGGAGTGACACCGGGACAGGGGGATACGGCTACACCTTC
J gene: TRBJ2-7; V gene: TRBV7-2; D gene: TRBD2; clone size: -; CDR3 protein: CASSSPTSGGAFREQYF; CDR3 DNA: TGTGCCAGCAGCTCACCCACTAGCGGGGGGGCGTTTCGCGAGCAGTACTTC
J gene: TRBJ2-7; V gene: TRBV4-2; D gene: -; clone size: -; CDR3 protein: CASSQDLTGSSYEQYF; CDR3 DNA: TGTGCCAGCAGCCAAGATTTGACAGGAAGCTCCTACGAGCAGTACTTC
J gene: TRBJ2-5; V gene: TRBV2; D gene: -; clone size: -; CDR3 protein: CASTWDNPHQETQYF; CDR3 DNA: TGTGCCAGCACCTGGGACAATCCACACCAAGAGACCCAGTACTTC
J gene: TRBJ2-3; V gene: TRBV5-1; D gene: TRBD2; clone size: -; CDR3 protein: CASSLSGGGAGDTQYF; CDR3 DNA: TGCGCCAGCAGCTTGTCAGGCGGGGGGGCCGGTGATACGCAGTATTTT
J gene: TRBJ1-4; V gene: TRBV9; D gene: -; clone size: -; CDR3 protein: CASSVGNRNNEKLFF; CDR3 DNA: TGTGCCAGCAGCGTAGGGAACAGAAATAATGAAAAACTGTTTTTT
J gene: TRBJ2-3; V gene: TRBV6-5; D gene: -; clone size: -; CDR3 protein: CASSRDFTDTQYF; CDR3 DNA: TGTGCCAGCAGTCGGGACTTCACAGATACGCAGTATTTT
J gene: TRBJ2-7; V gene: TRBV28; D gene: TRBD1; clone size: few; CDR3 protein: CASSSYRTGSEQYF; CDR3 DNA: TGTGCCAGCAGTTCATATCGGACAGGTTCAGAGCAGTACTTC
J gene: TRBJ1-6; V gene: TRBV28; D gene: TRBD1; clone size: -; CDR3 protein: CASSFVQGGNSPLHF; CDR3 DNA: TGTGCCAGCAGTTTCGTACAGGGGGGTAATTCACCCCTCCACTTT
J gene: TRBJ2-3; V gene: TRBV6-2/TRBV6-3; D gene: TRBD2; clone size: -; CDR3 protein: CASSPGGLAGDTQYF; CDR3 DNA: TGTGCCAGCAGCCCCGGCGGACTAGCGGGCGATACGCAGTATTTT
J gene: TRBJ1-5; V gene: TRBV2; D gene: -; clone size: -; CDR3 protein: CASSEEGQDQPQHF; CDR3 DNA: TGTGCCAGCAGTGAAGAGGGGCAGGATCAGCCCCAGCATTTT
J gene: TRBJ1-5; V gene: TRBV7-8; D gene: -; clone size: -; CDR3 protein: CASSFARSNQPQHF; CDR3 DNA: TGTGCCAGCAGCTTCGCCAGGTCGAATCAGCCCCAGCATTTT
J gene: TRBJ2-3; V gene: TRBV6-5; D gene: -; clone size: -; CDR3 protein: CASRSDSSTDTQYF; CDR3 DNA: TGTGCCAGCAGGAGTGATTCTAGCACAGATACGCAGTATTTT
J gene: TRBJ1-1; V gene: TRBV29-1; D gene: -; clone size: -; CDR3 protein: CSVDRGLNTEAFF; CDR3 DNA: TGCAGCGTTGACCGGGGTTTGAACACTGAAGCTTTCTTT
J gene: TRBJ2-3; V gene: TRBV18; D gene: TRBD2; clone size: -; CDR3 protein: CASSPVAGSSTDTQYF; CDR3 DNA: TGTGCCAGCTCACCCGTAGCGGGGTCTAGCACAGATACGCAGTATTTT
J gene: TRBJ1-2; V gene: TRBV6-5; D gene: -; clone size: -; CDR3 protein: CASSYSGRGYTF; CDR3 DNA: TGTGCCAGCAGTTACTCGGGCAGGGGCTACACCTTC
J gene: TRBJ1-1; V gene: TRBV7-3; D gene: -; clone size: -; CDR3 protein: CASRSNAGGNTEAFF; CDR3 DNA: TGTGCCAGCAGATCAAATGCAGGAGGGAACACTGAAGCTTTCTTT
J gene: TRBJ2-1; V gene: TRBV28; D gene: -; clone size: -; CDR3 protein: CASSKSLRVGSYNEQFF; CDR3 DNA: TGTGCCAGCAGTAAATCCCTCAGGGTGGGGTCCTACAATGAGCAGTTCTTC
J gene: TRBJ2-5; V gene: TRBV6-5; D gene: TRBD1; clone size: -; CDR3 protein: CASSYTTGGRETQYF; CDR3 DNA: TGTGCCAGCAGTTACACCACAGGGGGCCGGGAGACCCAGTACTTC
J gene: TRBJ2-5; V gene: TRBV6-6; D gene: TRBD1; clone size: once; CDR3 protein: CASSTGGAGEETQYF; CDR3 DNA: TGTGCCAGCAGCACAGGGGGCGCGGGAGAAGAGACCCAGTACTTC
J gene: TRBJ2-7; V gene: TRBV10-3; D gene: -; clone size: -; CDR3 protein: CASQSGPLLEQYF; CDR3 DNA: TGTGCCAGTCAGAGTGGCCCCCTACTAGAGCAGTACTTC